This T cell receptor (beta chain) was sequenced in a study of a mutant IDH1 vaccine in newly diagnosed glioma. Overall study: Treated individuals were approximately 62% male and approximately 40% female, averaging about 42 years of age. Most had both radiotherapy and temozolomide beforehand; others had only one.

Data came from immunoSEQ multiplex PCR; TCRdb stores just in-frame clones and leaves some out. Among around 82,000 clones listed, over 75% were seen once. Study results and caveats: Induction of immune responses by the vaccine occurred in approximately 93% of patients.

Time point given: baseline, week 1 (first vaccination visit). Treatment reported: pre-vaccination baseline after standard-of-care therapy. The germline CDR1 and CDR2 sequences are SQVTM and ANQGSEA. Trimming cost V 3 bases and J 4 bases, with 26 bases left between them. The CDR3 contains 18 residues. Turning to this clone: Its antigen remains unidentified.

The material was PBMCs, obtained from a glioma patient treated with radiotherapy, temozolomide or both. The J gene is TRBJ2-3, the V gene TRBV29-1; D tentatively fits TRBD1 or TRBD2 (5 bases each). The clonotype comes from a man aged 40-49 years with glioma. Some clones in this sample may be carry-over from other donors' samples. CDR3: CSVDLEFGTLLIADTQYF. The CDR3 nucleotides are TGCAGCGTTGATCTGGAGTTTGGGACCCTTTTAATCGCAGATACGCAGTATTTT.